This T cell receptor beta chain was sequenced in a study of shared clonotypes between healthy human individuals. Study outcomes and limitations: Across several donors, naive CD4 shared around 5%, naive CD8 more than 3%, memory CD4 over 2%, memory CD8 about 0.4%.

Repertoires were generated with immunoSEQ multiplex PCR, while TCRdb's copy carries only in-frame clones and drops some. Among roughly 2 million clones listed, 95% were seen once. Concerning this clone: The antigen is unknown. Other DNA sequences in this specimen translate into the identical CDR3.

The sequenced sample consisted of naive CD4+ T cells sorted from blood. Regarding subset: CD45RA+ positively selected. The sequence derives from a man between 18 and 35 years old in good health.

The CDR3 is CASSYSIAGGYNEQFF. DNA for the CDR3: TGTGCCAGCAGTTACTCCATAGCGGGCGGCTACAATGAGCAGTTCTTC. The V gene is TRBV6-5, the J gene TRBJ2-1, with 7 bases matching TRBD2. From germline, CDR1 is MNHEY and CDR2 SVGAGI. This CDR3 region has 16 residues. V dropped 0 bases and J dropped 3; count of bases not matched to a gene: 5.